This T cell receptor beta chain is drawn from a study of graft-versus-host responses after intestinal transplantation. Study at large: Recipients obtained multivisceral, liver-intestinal, or isolated intestinal transplants.

This clone is judged medium-sized (0.01 to 0.1%). Its antigen is not known. Using immunoSEQ multiplex PCR, the repertoire was profiled, and TCRdb retains in-frame clones only, with some absent. This table has nearly 90,000 clones, 80% to 85% appearing once. The CDR3 is made up of 14 amino acids. The germline CDR1 and CDR2 sequences are SGHAT and FQDESV (reference sequence). Unmatched junction bases numbered 5, after V lost 1 base and J lost 10 bases. The V and J genes are TRBV11-1 and TRBJ2-1; 9 bases are shared with TRBD1. The source of this sequence is a human donor who received an intestinal transplant. Sequencing was performed on unstimulated CD8+ T cells sorted from spleen or lymph node cells, taken before intestinal transplant. Here the CDR3 reads CASSLGTGVIEQFF. CDR3 nucleotides: TGTGCCAGCAGCTTAGGGACAGGGGTAATAGAGCAGTTCTTC.